This TCR beta chain is drawn from a study of T cells in women clearing cervical HPV infection. The wider study: Control women cleared a single incident HPV16 infection within 12 months.

As for this clone: Its antigen is as yet unknown. The CDR3 end lies 3 residues beyond the end of the read and is filled in from the germline J gene.

immunoSEQ multiplex PCR used an average of approximately 1,300 ng genomic DNA. Profiling relied on immunoSEQ multiplex PCR, and the TCRdb table lists in-frame clones only, not all of them. Its clone listing holds around 31,000 clones. The CDR3 has 16 amino acids. Looked up from germline, CDR1 is DFQATT and CDR2 is SNEGSKA (reference sequence). V lost 0 bases, J lost 4 bases, and 12 bases stayed unmatched. General study results and limits: Unknown T-cell numbers per sample may underlie the richness differences.

The sequenced sample consisted of blood buffy coat. The TCR was taken from a woman between 18 and 70 years old with a cervical HPV16 infection that either progressed to CIN3+ or cleared (not recorded which). V and J are TRBV20-1 and TRBJ2-7, with 7 bases fitting TRBD1. CDR3 protein: CSARDLGQAYRYEQYF. Partial CDR3 DNA: TGCAGTGCTAGAGACCTCGGACAGGCATATCGTTACGAG.